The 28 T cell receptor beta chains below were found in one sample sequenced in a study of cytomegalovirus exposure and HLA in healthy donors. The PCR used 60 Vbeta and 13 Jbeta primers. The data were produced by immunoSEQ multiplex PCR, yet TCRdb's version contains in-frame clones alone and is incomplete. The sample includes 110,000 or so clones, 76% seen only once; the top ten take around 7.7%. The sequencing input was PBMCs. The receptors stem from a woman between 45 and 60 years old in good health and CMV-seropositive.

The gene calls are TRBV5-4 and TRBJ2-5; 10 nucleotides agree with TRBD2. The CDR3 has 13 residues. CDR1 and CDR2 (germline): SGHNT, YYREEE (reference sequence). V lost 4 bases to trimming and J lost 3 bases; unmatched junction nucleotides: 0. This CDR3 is CASSGTSEETQYF. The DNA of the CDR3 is TGTGCCAGCAGCGGGACTAGCGAAGAGACCCAGTACTTC.

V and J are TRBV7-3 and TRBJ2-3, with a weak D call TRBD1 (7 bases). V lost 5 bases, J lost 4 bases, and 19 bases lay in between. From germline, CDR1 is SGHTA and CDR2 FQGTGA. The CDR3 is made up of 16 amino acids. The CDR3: CASSAIAGGPSDTQYF. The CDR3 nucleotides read TGTGCCAGCAGCGCAATCGCAGGGGGGCCATCAGATACGCAGTATTTT.

The CDR3 DNA is TGTGCCAGCAGCATTGGACAGGGTCTGAGTGAAAAACTGTTTTTT. Translating it yields CASSIGQGLSEKLFF. The chain employs TRBV7-9 and TRBJ1-4; TRBD1 matches 8 bases. CDR1 is SEHNR and CDR2 is FQNEAQ in the germline V gene (reference sequence). The ends lost 5 bases at V and 7 bases at J; junction bases unmatched: 9. This CDR3 region has 15 residues.

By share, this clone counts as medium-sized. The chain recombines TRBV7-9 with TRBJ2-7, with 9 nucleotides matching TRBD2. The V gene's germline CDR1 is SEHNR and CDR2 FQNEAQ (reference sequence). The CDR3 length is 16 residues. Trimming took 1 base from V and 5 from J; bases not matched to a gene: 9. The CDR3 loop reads CASSLEMREGPHEQYF. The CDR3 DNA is TGTGCCAGCAGCTTAGAGATGCGGGAGGGCCCTCACGAGCAGTACTTC.

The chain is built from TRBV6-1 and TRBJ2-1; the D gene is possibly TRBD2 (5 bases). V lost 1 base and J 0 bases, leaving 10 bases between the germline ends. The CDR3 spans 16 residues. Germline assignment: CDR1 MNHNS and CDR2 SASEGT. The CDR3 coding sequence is TGTGCCAGCAGTGAAGTGTCGGGAAGCTCCTACAATGAGCAGTTCTTC. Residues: CASSEVSGSSYNEQFF.

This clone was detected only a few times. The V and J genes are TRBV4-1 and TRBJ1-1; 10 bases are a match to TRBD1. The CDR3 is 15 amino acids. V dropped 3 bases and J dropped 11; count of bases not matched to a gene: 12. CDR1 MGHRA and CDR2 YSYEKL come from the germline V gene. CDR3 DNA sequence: TGCGCCAGCAGCCAGACACCGGGACAGGGGCTGGAGGCTTTCTTT. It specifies CASSQTPGQGLEAFF.

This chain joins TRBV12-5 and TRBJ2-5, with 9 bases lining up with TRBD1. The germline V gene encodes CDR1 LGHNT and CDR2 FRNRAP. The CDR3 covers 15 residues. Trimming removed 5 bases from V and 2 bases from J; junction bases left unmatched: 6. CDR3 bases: TGTGCTAGTGGTACCGGACAGGGGAGGCAAGAGACCCAGTACTTC. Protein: CASGTGQGRQETQYF.

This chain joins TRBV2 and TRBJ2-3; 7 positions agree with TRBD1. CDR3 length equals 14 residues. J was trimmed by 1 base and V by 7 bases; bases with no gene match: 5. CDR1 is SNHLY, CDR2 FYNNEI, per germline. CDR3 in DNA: TGTGCCAGCAACCGGGACAGCCGCACAGATACGCAGTATTTT. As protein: CASNRDSRTDTQYF.

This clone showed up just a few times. The CDR3 reads CASSQAGKSVSPLHF. The DNA of the CDR3 is TGCGCCAGCAGCCAGGCTGGAAAAAGTGTATCACCCCTCCACTTT. The chain links TRBV5-1 to TRBJ1-6, with D unclear. CDR1 is SGHRS and CDR2 is YFSETQ in the germline V gene. V lost 4 bases to trimming and J lost 10 bases, with 18 bases between them. The CDR3 totals 15 residues.

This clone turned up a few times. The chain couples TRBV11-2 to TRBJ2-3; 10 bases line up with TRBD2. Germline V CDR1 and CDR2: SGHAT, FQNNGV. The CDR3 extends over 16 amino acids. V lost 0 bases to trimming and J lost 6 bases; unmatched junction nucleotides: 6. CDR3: CASSLEGIAGGDTQYF. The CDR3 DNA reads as TGTGCCAGCAGCTTAGAGGGGATAGCGGGAGGTGATACGCAGTATTTT.

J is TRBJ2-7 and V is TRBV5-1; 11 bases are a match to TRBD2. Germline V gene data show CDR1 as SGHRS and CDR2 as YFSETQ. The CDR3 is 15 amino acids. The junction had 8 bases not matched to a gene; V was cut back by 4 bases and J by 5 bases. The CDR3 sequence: CASSLALAGENEQYF. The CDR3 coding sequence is TGCGCCAGCAGCCTGGCACTAGCGGGAGAGAACGAGCAGTACTTC.

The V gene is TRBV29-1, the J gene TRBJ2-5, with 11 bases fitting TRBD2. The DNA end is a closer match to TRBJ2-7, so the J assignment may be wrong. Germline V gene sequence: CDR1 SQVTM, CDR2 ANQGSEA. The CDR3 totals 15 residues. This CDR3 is CRLQGLAGGTYEQYF. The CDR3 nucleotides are TGCAGGCTCCAAGGCCTAGCGGGAGGCACCTACGAGCAGTACTTC.

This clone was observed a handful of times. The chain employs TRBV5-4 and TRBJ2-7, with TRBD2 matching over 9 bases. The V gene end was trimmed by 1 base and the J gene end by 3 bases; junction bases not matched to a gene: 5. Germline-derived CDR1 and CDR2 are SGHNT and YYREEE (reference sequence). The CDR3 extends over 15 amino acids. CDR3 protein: CASSLFLAGVYEQYF. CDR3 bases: TGTGCCAGCAGCTTGTTTTTAGCGGGAGTCTACGAGCAGTACTTC.

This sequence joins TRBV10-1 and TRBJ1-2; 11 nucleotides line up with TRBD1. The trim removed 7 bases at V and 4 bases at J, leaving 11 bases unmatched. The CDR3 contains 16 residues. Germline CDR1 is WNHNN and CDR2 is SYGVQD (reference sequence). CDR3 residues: CASIKGQGAPPYGYTF. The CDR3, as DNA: TGCGCCAGCATTAAAGGACAGGGGGCGCCCCCCTATGGCTACACCTTC.

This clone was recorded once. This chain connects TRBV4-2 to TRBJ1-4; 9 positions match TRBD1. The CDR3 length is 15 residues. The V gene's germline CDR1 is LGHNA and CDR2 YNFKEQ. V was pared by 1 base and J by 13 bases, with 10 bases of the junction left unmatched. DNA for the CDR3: TGTGCCAGCAGCCAAGTGGGGACAGGGAAATTGGGACTGTTTTTT. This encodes CASSQVGTGKLGLFF.

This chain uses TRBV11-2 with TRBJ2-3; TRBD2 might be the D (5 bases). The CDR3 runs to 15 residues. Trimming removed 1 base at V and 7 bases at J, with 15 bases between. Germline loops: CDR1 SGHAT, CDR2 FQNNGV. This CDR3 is CASSLVGRGLHTQYF. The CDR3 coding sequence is TGTGCCAGCAGCTTAGTTGGACGCGGACTTCATACGCAGTATTTT.

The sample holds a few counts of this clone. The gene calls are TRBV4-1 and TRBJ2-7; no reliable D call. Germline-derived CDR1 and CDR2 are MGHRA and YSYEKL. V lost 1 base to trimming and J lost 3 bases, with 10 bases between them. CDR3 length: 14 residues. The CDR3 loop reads CASSQAEDDYEQYF. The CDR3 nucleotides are TGCGCCAGCAGCCAAGCCGAGGATGACTACGAGCAGTACTTC.

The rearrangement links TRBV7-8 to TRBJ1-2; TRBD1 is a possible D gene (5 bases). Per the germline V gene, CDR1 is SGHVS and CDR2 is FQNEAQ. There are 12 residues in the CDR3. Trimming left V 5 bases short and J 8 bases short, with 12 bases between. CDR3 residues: CASSDQGGGYTF. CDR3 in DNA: TGTGCCAGCAGCGACCAGGGCGGCGGCTACACCTTC.

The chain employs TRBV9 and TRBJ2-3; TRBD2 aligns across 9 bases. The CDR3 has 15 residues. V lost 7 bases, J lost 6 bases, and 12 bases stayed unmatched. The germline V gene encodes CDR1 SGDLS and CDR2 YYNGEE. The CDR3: CASSPGRGGHDTQYF. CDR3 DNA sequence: TGTGCCAGCTCGCCGGGGCGGGGGGGCCATGATACGCAGTATTTT. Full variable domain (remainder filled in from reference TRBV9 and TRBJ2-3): DSGVTQTPKHLITATGQRVTLRCSPRSGDLSVYWYQQSLDQGLQFLIQYYNGEERAKGNILERFSAQQFPDLHSELNLSSLELGDSALYFCASSPGRGGHDTQYFGPGTRLTVL.

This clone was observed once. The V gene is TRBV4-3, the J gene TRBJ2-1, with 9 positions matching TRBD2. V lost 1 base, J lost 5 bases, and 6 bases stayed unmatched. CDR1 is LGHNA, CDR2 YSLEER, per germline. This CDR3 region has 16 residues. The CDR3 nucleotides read TGCGCCAGCAGCCAAGGTGGGGCTAGCGGGGACAATGAGCAGTTCTTC. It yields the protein CASSQGGASGDNEQFF.

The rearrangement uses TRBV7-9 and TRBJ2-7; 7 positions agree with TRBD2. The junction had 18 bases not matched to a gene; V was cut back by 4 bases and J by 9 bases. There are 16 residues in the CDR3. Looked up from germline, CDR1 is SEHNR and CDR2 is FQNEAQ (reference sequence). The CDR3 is CASSSAGTRISGGQYF. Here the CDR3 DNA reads TGTGCCAGCAGCTCCGCCGGGACCCGCATATCGGGGGGGCAGTACTTC.

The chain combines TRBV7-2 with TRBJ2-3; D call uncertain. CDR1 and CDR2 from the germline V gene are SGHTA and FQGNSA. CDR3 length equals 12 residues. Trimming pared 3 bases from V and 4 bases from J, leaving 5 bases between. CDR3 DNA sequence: TGTGCCAGCAGCTTCATTTCAGATACGCAGTATTTT. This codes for CASSFISDTQYF.

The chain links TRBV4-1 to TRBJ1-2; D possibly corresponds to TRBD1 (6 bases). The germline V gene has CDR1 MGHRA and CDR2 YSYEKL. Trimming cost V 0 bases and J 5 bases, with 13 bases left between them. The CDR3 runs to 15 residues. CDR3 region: CASSQDNNREYGYTF. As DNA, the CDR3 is TGCGCCAGCAGCCAAGATAATAACAGGGAGTATGGCTACACCTTC.

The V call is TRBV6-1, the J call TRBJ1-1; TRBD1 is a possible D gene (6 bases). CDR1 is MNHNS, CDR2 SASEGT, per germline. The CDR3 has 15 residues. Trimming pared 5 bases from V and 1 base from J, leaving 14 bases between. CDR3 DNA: TGTGCCAGCAGTCCCGGGACACAGGGGAACACTGAAGCTTTCTTT. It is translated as CASSPGTQGNTEAFF.

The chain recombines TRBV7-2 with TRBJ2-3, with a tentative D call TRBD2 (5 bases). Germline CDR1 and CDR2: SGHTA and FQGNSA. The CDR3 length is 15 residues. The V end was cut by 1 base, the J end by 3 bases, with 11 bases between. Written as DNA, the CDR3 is TGTGCCAGCAGCTTAGAATCGGGGTATACAGATACGCAGTATTTT. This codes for CASSLESGYTDTQYF.

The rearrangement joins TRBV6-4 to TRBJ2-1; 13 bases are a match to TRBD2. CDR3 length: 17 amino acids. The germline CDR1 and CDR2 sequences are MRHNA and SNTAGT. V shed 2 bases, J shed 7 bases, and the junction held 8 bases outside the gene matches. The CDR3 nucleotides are TGTGCCAGCAGTGACCCGTACGGACTAGCGGGGGATAATGAGCAGTTCTTC. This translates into CASSDPYGLAGDNEQFF.

In DNA, the CDR3 is TGTGCCAGCAGTGAGGAGGTCTCCTATAATTCACCCCTCCACTTT. It is translated as CASSEEVSYNSPLHF. The chain recombines TRBV5-6 with TRBJ1-6; D is unclear. In germline, CDR1 is SGHDT, CDR2 YYEEEE. V was trimmed by 5 bases and J by 0 bases, leaving 9 bases between them. The CDR3 contains 15 residues.

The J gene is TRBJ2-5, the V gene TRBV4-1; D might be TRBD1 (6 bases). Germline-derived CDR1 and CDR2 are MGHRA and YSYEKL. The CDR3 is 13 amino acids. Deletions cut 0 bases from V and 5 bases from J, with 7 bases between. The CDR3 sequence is CASSQEGQETQYF. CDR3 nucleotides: TGCGCCAGCAGCCAAGAAGGACAGGAGACCCAGTACTTC.